A single sample gave rise to the 32 T cell receptor beta chains below, sequenced in a study of blood T cell repertoires in COVID-19. The assay was immunoSEQ multiplex PCR, and TCRdb's table has in-frame clones only and misses some. The repertoire holds about 150,000 clones, with approximately 85% as singletons. Sequenced sample: peripheral blood. The receptors were sampled from a man of 80 years or more with COVID-19, enrolled during active disease.

The chain carries TRBV3-1 (or the pseudogene TRBV3-2) and TRBJ2-2; 9 bases match TRBD2. This CDR3 region has 16 residues. J lost 5 bases, V lost 1 base, and 5 bases had no gene match. Germline CDR1 is LGHDT and CDR2 is YNNKEL (reference sequence). The CDR3 spells CASSQVRAGGTGELFF. The CDR3, as DNA: TGTGCCAGCAGCCAAGTCCGAGCGGGGGGAACCGGGGAGCTGTTTTTT.

This chain uses TRBV7-9 with TRBJ1-2; TRBD1 might be the D (5 bases). The CDR3 loop spans 14 amino acids. Germline V gene sequence: CDR1 SEHNR, CDR2 FQNEAQ (reference sequence). V was cut by 5 bases and J by 4 bases, with 14 bases left in between. The CDR3 nucleotides read TGTGCCAGCAGCCGGTACGGGGGAGGCTATGGCTACACCTTC. Amino acids: CASSRYGGGYGYTF.

V is TRBV5-8 and J is TRBJ2-6; TRBD1 matches 8 bases. The CDR3 consists of 16 residues. V lost 2 bases and J lost 8; bases outside the gene matches: 9. Germline V gene sequence: CDR1 SGHTS, CDR2 YDEGEE. The chain's CDR3 is CASSLAQGAGTNVLTF. CDR3 DNA sequence: TGTGCCAGCAGCTTAGCGCAGGGGGCAGGGACCAACGTCCTGACTTTC.

The J gene is TRBJ1-1, the V gene TRBV14; weak D call: TRBD1 (5 bases). This CDR3 is 15 amino acids long. Trimming removed 1 base from V and 4 bases from J, with 13 bases in between. The germline V gene encodes CDR1 SGHDN and CDR2 FVKESK. CDR3 amino acids: CASSQALGPGTEAFF. The CDR3, as DNA: TGTGCCAGCAGCCAAGCACTGGGGCCCGGCACTGAAGCTTTCTTT.

The chain employs TRBV5-4 and TRBJ1-1; 7 positions agree with TRBD1. This CDR3 is built from 15 residues. In germline, CDR1 is SGHNT, CDR2 YYREEE (reference sequence). Trimming removed 4 bases from V and 4 bases from J; junction bases left unmatched: 10. CDR3 sequence: CASSPEGAVGTEAFF. As DNA, the CDR3 is TGTGCCAGCAGCCCCGAGGGGGCAGTGGGCACTGAAGCTTTCTTT.

This clone was recorded a few times. The chain carries TRBV27 and TRBJ1-4, with 10 bases identical to TRBD1. The CDR3 spans 16 residues. After removal of 6 bases from V and 6 bases from J, the junction contained 10 bases not matched to a gene. Per germline, CDR1 MNHEY and CDR2 SMNVEV (reference sequence). CDR3 sequence (DNA): TGTGCCAGCAGACCTACTCCGGGACAGGGGTATGAAAAACTGTTTTTT. Translated: CASRPTPGQGYEKLFF.

This rearrangement joins TRBV2 to TRBJ2-1, with 7 nucleotides matching TRBD2. Germline V gene data show CDR1 as SNHLY and CDR2 as FYNNEI. The trim removed 6 bases at V and 9 bases at J, leaving 8 bases unmatched. The CDR3 runs to 13 residues. This CDR3 is CASSRGGSTEQFF. The CDR3 region has the DNA TGTGCCAGCAGCCGGGGAGGGTCGACTGAGCAGTTCTTC.

The rearrangement links TRBV7-9 to TRBJ1-6, with TRBD1 matching over 7 bases. Germline V lookup: CDR1 SEHNR, CDR2 FQNEAQ (reference sequence). J lost 9 bases, V lost 1 base, and 6 bases had no gene match. This CDR3 is built from 15 residues. The CDR3 loop is CASSLETGFLSPLHF. The CDR3 DNA follows: TGTGCCAGCAGCTTAGAGACAGGGTTTCTTTCACCCCTCCACTTT.

The chain recombines TRBV19 with TRBJ1-2, with D tentatively TRBD1 (6 bases). V dropped 7 bases and J dropped 2 bases, with 14 bases sitting between them. Germline assignment: CDR1 LNHDA and CDR2 SQIVND (reference sequence). The CDR3 has 14 amino acids. The CDR3 is CASIRTQGNYGYTF. As DNA, the CDR3 is TGTGCCAGTATTAGGACCCAGGGGAACTATGGCTACACCTTC.

The chain links TRBV7-9 to TRBJ1-6; D is uncertain. Germline V gene data show CDR1 as SEHNR and CDR2 as FQNEAQ (reference sequence). V was shortened by 2 bases and J by 8 bases, with 7 bases between the two germline ends. CDR3 length: 13 amino acids. The CDR3 reads CASSLTTHSPLHF. DNA for the CDR3: TGTGCCAGCAGCTTAACAACGCATTCACCCCTCCACTTT.

The sample holds one count of this clone. The V gene is TRBV20-1, the J gene TRBJ1-2; 8 bases are shared with TRBD1. The CDR3 is 11 amino acids. After removal of 5 bases from V and 6 bases from J, the junction contained 2 bases not matched to a gene. The germline V gene encodes CDR1 DFQATT and CDR2 SNEGSKA (reference sequence). The CDR3 nucleotides read TGCAGTGCTCACAGGGGGGATGGCTACACCTTC. Amino acids: CSAHRGDGYTF.

The rearrangement links TRBV18 to TRBJ1-4, with D unresolved. This CDR3 contains 15 residues. Germline CDR1 reads KGHSH; CDR2 reads LQKENI. V lost 5 bases, J lost 5 bases, and 15 bases lay in between. CDR3 nucleotides: TGTGCCAGCTCAGCCGGGGTCCAGTTAAATGAAAAACTGTTTTTT. It encodes CASSAGVQLNEKLFF.

The gene calls are TRBV3-1 (or the pseudogene TRBV3-2) and TRBJ1-6; the match to TRBD1 covers 9 bases. The ends lost 4 bases at V and 4 bases at J; junction bases unmatched: 8. This CDR3 has 17 amino acids. CDR1 is LGHDT and CDR2 is YNNKEL in the germline V gene (reference sequence). CDR3 amino acids: CASSPGTGPTYNSPLHF. The DNA for the CDR3 is TGTGCCAGCAGCCCCGGGACAGGGCCTACGTATAATTCACCCCTCCACTTT.

The V gene is TRBV3-1 (or the pseudogene TRBV3-2), the J gene TRBJ1-2; maybe TRBD1 (6 bases). The germline V and J ends were trimmed by 7 bases and 4 bases, with 13 bases remaining between them. Germline values: CDR1 LGHDT, CDR2 YNNKEL (reference sequence). This CDR3 region has 13 residues. CDR3 sequence reads: CASTPQGSYGYTF. CDR3 nucleotide sequence: TGTGCCAGCACCCCCCAGGGGTCCTATGGCTACACCTTC.

V and J are TRBV10-3 and TRBJ2-3, with a possible D match to TRBD2 (5 bases). The CDR3 spans 12 residues. CDR1 ENHRY and CDR2 SYGVKD come from the germline V gene. Trimming took off 3 bases at V and 5 bases at J, with 6 bases between the two ends. The CDR3 loop is CAISELVDTQYF. In nucleotides, the CDR3 is TGTGCCATCAGTGAACTAGTAGATACGCAGTATTTT.

V usage is TRBV18 and J usage is TRBJ1-2; weak D call: TRBD1 (6 bases). In germline, CDR1 is KGHSH, CDR2 LQKENI. The V gene lost 2 bases and the J gene lost 0 bases, with 13 bases spanning the gap. This CDR3 comprises 16 residues. DNA of the CDR3: TGTGCCAGCTCACCAGGAACAGGGCGAACTAACTATGGCTACACCTTC. Translating gives CASSPGTGRTNYGYTF.

Only a few counts were recorded for this clone. The rearrangement uses TRBV7-8 and TRBJ1-6, with a tentative D call TRBD1 (6 bases). Germline V gene data show CDR1 as SGHVS and CDR2 as FQNEAQ. There are 15 residues in the CDR3. Deletions cut 3 bases from V and 10 bases from J, with 16 bases between. The CDR3 sequence: CASSLLTGSVSPLHF. CDR3 in DNA: TGTGCCAGCAGCTTGTTGACAGGCTCCGTCTCACCCCTCCACTTT.

V and J are TRBV29-1 and TRBJ2-7; 8 bases fit TRBD1. This CDR3 contains 12 residues. Germline CDR1 SQVTM, CDR2 ANQGSEA. The V segment lost 5 bases and the J segment 5 bases; nucleotides outside the gene matches: 5. The CDR3 sequence: CSVRTGHNEQYF. DNA of the CDR3: TGCAGCGTTCGGACAGGGCATAACGAGCAGTACTTC.

The chain links TRBV28 to TRBJ1-4; 10 positions agree with TRBD1. This CDR3 is 19 amino acids long. J lost 0 bases, V lost 0 bases, and 7 bases had no gene match. Germline CDR1 and CDR2: MDHEN and SYDVKM. The CDR3 sequence: CASSLWGQGSSTTNEKLFF. CDR3 nucleotide sequence: TGTGCCAGCAGTTTATGGGGACAGGGGTCTTCTACAACTAATGAAAAACTGTTTTTT.

The chain couples TRBV5-4 to TRBJ2-3, with 10 nucleotides matching TRBD2. Germline CDR1 is SGHNT and CDR2 is YYREEE (reference sequence). The CDR3 has 16 amino acids. Germline trimming cut 3 bases from V and 2 bases from J; bases unmatched to any gene: 6. The CDR3, as DNA: TGTGCCAGCAGCTCCCGGACTAGCGGATACACAGATACGCAGTATTTT. Translating gives CASSSRTSGYTDTQYF.

The genes are TRBV10-2 and TRBJ2-3; D gene ambiguous. The CDR3 is 13 amino acids. V was shortened by 2 bases and J by 3 bases, with 6 bases between the two germline ends. Germline-derived CDR1 and CDR2 are WSHSY and SAAADI. For the CDR3, the DNA is TGCGCCAGCAGTGAGCCCTCTACAGATACGCAGTATTTT. This codes for CASSEPSTDTQYF.

The rearrangement links TRBV18 to TRBJ1-5, with 7 bases identical to TRBD1. Germline V gene lookup returns CDR1 KGHSH and CDR2 LQKENI. This CDR3 comprises 14 residues. V was clipped by 3 bases and J by 5 bases; unmatched bases: 4. The CDR3 nucleotides are TGTGCCAGCTCACCCCAGGGGACAGATCAGCCCCAGCATTTT. This sequence encodes CASSPQGTDQPQHF. The complete variable domain, with remaining parts taken from reference TRBV18 and TRBJ1-5, reads NAGVMQNPRHLVRRRGQEARLRCSPMKGHSHVYWYRQLPEEGLKFMVYLQKENIIDESGMPKERFSAEFPKEGPSILRIQQVVRGDSAAYFCASSPQGTDQPQHFGDGTRLSIL.

The chain joins TRBV20-1 to TRBJ1-4, with no clear D. There are 13 residues in the CDR3. Germline V gives CDR1 DFQATT, CDR2 SNEGSKA (reference sequence). Deletions cut 3 bases from V and 6 bases from J, with 11 bases between. This chain's CDR3 is CSASSGLYEKLFF. Here the CDR3 DNA reads TGCAGTGCTAGTTCTGGGCTCTATGAAAAACTGTTTTTT.

The chain combines TRBV2 with TRBJ1-5, with a possible D match to TRBD1 (5 bases). The CDR3 has 14 amino acids. The V gene lost 5 bases and the J gene lost 6 bases, with 14 bases spanning the gap. Germline V lookup: CDR1 SNHLY, CDR2 FYNNEI. The chain's CDR3 is CASSLPTGGQPQHF. The CDR3 bases are TGTGCCAGCAGTCTTCCGACCGGGGGTCAGCCCCAGCATTTT.

The chain recombines TRBV6-5 with TRBJ1-1; D uncertain. Germline CDR1 is MNHEY and CDR2 is SVGAGI. With 4 bases removed from V and 2 bases from J, the gap between germline ends came to 14 bases. The CDR3 loop spans 15 amino acids. For the CDR3, the DNA is TGTGCCAGCAGTTGGAATACTATTTCTAACACTGAAGCTTTCTTT. Encoded protein: CASSWNTISNTEAFF.

The chain has TRBV9 and TRBJ2-3, with TRBD1 as a possible D gene (6 bases). CDR1 SGDLS and CDR2 YYNGEE come from the germline V gene. V was cut by 4 bases and J by 0 bases, with 9 bases left in between. This CDR3 has 14 amino acids. CDR3 sequence: CASSPGQSTDTQYF. CDR3 DNA: TGTGCCAGCAGCCCGGGACAAAGCACAGATACGCAGTATTTT.

The CDR3 coding sequence is TGTGCCAGCAGCACATCCCAGGGGAATTCACCCCTCCACTTT. Translating gives CASSTSQGNSPLHF. This sequence joins TRBV7-2 and TRBJ1-6; a weak D match, TRBD1 (6 bases). The V gene lost 5 bases and the J gene lost 7 bases, with 12 bases spanning the gap. Per germline, CDR1 SGHTA and CDR2 FQGNSA. This CDR3 contains 14 residues.

CDR3 sequence (DNA): TGTGCCACCAGCGGGAGGGGGTTGAACAATCAGCCCCAGCATTTT. It encodes CATSGRGLNNQPQHF. J is TRBJ1-5 and V is TRBV15; possibly TRBD1 for D (6 bases). With 5 bases removed from V and 3 bases from J, the gap between germline ends came to 14 bases. This CDR3 region has 15 residues. Per the germline V gene, CDR1 is LNHNV and CDR2 is YYDKDF (reference sequence).

The V and J genes are TRBV29-1 and TRBJ1-2; a possible D gene is TRBD1 (6 bases). The CDR3 is 14 amino acids. Trimming removed 0 bases from V and 6 bases from J, with 14 bases in between. Germline values: CDR1 SQVTM, CDR2 ANQGSEA. CDR3 nucleotides: TGCAGCGTTGAAGATCAAGGCAGGGGACATGGCTACACCTTC. The encoded protein is CSVEDQGRGHGYTF. Complete variable domain (other parts from reference TRBV29-1 and TRBJ1-2): SAVISQKPSRDICQRGTSLTIQCQVDSQVTMMFWYRQQPGQSLTLIATANQGSEATYESGFVIDKFPISRPNLTFSTLTVSNMSPEDSSIYLCSVEDQGRGHGYTFGSGTRLTVV.

The CDR3 region has the DNA TGCGCCAGCAGCCCGGGGACAGGGGAAGGTGAAAAACTGTTTTTT. It specifies CASSPGTGEGEKLFF. The gene calls are TRBV5-1 and TRBJ1-4; 10 bases fit TRBD1. The V gene end was trimmed by 4 bases and the J gene end by 7 bases; junction bases not matched to a gene: 7. There are 15 residues in the CDR3. The germline V gene has CDR1 SGHRS and CDR2 YFSETQ.

The gene calls are TRBV4-1 and TRBJ2-4; the match to TRBD2 covers 8 bases. The CDR3 has 17 amino acids. CDR1 and CDR2 from the germline V gene are MGHRA and YSYEKL. V dropped 4 bases and J dropped 1; count of bases not matched to a gene: 9. The CDR3 sequence: CASSPSPGGLAKNIQYF. The CDR3, as DNA: TGCGCCAGCAGCCCCTCGCCGGGGGGGCTCGCCAAAAACATTCAGTACTTC.

This clone appeared a few times. The CDR3 sequence: CASSLRAGAPLHF. CDR3 sequence (DNA): TGTGCCAGCAGCTTGCGCGCAGGGGCACCCCTCCACTTT. The rearrangement links TRBV5-6 to TRBJ1-6; TRBD1 might be the D (6 bases). The CDR3 is 13 residues long. V was pared by 1 base and J by 11 bases, with 10 bases between. Germline CDR1 is SGHDT and CDR2 is YYEEEE. The full variable domain, with the rest looked up from reference TRBV5-6 and TRBJ1-6, is DAGVTQSPTHLIKTRGQQVTLRCSPKSGHDTVSWYQQALGQGPQFIFQYYEEEERQRGNFPDRFSGHQFPNYSSELNVNALLLGDSALYLCASSLRAGAPLHFGNGTRLTVT.